This TCR beta chain stems from a study of CD8+CD57+ T cells in acquired aplastic anemia. The use of genomic DNA as template underpinned the TCR beta VDJ and CDR3 profiling. TCRdb reanalysed the reads using MiXCR and keeps one entry per CDR3 protein. The sample consists of approximately 120,000 distinct CDR3 sequences, over 30% of them appearing once. By flow cytometry, patients selected for sequencing had shown an expansion of CD8+CD57+ cells. The enrolled patients all had severe acquired aplastic anemia. The TCR was taken from a human donor with aplastic anemia. The sample consisted of sorted CD4+, CD8+, or CD8+CD57+ T cells (not recorded which) from PBMCs.

CDR3 sequence (DNA): TGTGCCAGCAGCCGAAGGACAGGTCGGTGGACTGAAGCTTTCTTT. The encoded protein is CASSRRTGRWTEAFF. This chain links TRBV5-6 with TRBJ1-1; 7 nucleotides agree with TRBD1. The CDR3 consists of 15 residues. The germline CDR1 and CDR2 sequences are SGHDT and YYEEEE. Trimming at V came to 4 bases and at J to 5 bases, leaving 11 bases not matched to a gene.